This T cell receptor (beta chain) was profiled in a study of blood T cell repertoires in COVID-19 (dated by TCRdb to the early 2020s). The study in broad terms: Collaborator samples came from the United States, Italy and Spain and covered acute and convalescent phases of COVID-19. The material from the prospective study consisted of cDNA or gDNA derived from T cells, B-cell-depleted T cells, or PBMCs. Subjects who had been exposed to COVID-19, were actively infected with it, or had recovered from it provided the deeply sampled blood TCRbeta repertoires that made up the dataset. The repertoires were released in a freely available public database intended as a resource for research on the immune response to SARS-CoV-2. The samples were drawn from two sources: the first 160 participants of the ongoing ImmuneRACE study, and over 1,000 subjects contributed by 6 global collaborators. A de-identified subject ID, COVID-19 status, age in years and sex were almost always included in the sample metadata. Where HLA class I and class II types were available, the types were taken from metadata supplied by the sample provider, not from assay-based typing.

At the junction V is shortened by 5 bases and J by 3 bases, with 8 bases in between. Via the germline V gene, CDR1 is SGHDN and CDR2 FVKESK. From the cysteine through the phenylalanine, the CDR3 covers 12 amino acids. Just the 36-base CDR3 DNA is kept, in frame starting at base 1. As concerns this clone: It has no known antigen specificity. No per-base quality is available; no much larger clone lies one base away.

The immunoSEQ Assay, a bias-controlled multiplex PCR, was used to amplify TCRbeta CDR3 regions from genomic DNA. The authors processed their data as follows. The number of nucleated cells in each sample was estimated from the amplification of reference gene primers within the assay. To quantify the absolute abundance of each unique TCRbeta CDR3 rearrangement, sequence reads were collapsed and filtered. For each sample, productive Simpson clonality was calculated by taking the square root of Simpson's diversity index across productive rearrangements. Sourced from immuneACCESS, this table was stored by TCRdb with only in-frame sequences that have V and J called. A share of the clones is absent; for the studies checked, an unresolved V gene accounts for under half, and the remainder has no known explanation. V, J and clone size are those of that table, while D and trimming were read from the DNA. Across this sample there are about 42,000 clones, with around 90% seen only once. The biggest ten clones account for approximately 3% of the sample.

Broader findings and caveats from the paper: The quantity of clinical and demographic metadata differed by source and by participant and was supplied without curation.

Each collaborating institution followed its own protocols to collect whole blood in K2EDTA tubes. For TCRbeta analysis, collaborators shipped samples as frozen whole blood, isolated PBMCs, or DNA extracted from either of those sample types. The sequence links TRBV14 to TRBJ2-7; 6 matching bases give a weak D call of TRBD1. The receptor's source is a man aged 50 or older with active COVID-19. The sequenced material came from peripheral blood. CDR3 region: CASSGQNYEQYF. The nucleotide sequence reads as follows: TGTGCCAGCAGCGGACAGAACTACGAGCAGTACTTC.